The rows below give T cell receptor beta chains drawn from one sample of a study of cytomegalovirus exposure and HLA in healthy donors. Using immunoSEQ multiplex PCR, the repertoire was profiled, and TCRdb retains in-frame clones only, with some absent. There are 100,000 or so clones in the sample; 76% occur only once, and about 4.2% lies in the top ten. Sequencing was carried out using PBMCs. The receptor source for this set is a woman aged 45 to 65 in good health and CMV-seropositive. The CDR3 runs from the conserved cysteine through the conserved F or W. Each record gives: D gene, V gene, CDR3 protein. The D gene is left open where the match is weak.

-,TRBV5-1,CASSLVDSQNTEAFF
-,TRBV27,CASSLRYNTGELFF
-,TRBV5-1,CASSPGSYNEQFF
-,TRBV7-9,CASSLASGREQFF
TRBD1,TRBV6-5,CASRPTGQNYEQYF
-,TRBV9,CDSSVGGHFNQPQHF
TRBD1,TRBV2,CASSGKGAPYNEQFF
-,TRBV5-1,CASRDMADTQYF
TRBD1,TRBV5-4,CASSLRGLDGYTF
-,TRBV9,CASSVGRGSEAFF
TRBD2,TRBV11-2,CASSWGGYEQYF
-,TRBV5-5,CASSPRLGRQNTEAFF
-,TRBV14,CASSRGGGNRPYGYTF
TRBD2,TRBV18,CASSPLERGGAGETQYF
-,TRBV27,CASSLRRHGEQFF
-,TRBV9,CASSVGTGVISYEQYF
TRBD2,TRBV2,CASSETSGRITGELFF
-,TRBV11-2,CASSLGRGTDTQYF
-,TRBV4-1,CASSQVRGETQYF
-,TRBV11-1,CASSLGRQPLHF
TRBD1,TRBV5-1,CASSLIDRQGDGYTF
-,TRBV29-1,CSVYYRQAENTEAFF
-,TRBV5-1,CASSPRGGDDQPQHF